This is a list of T cell receptor beta chains from one sample in a study of blood T cell repertoires in COVID-19. Clones were sequenced by immunoSEQ multiplex PCR, and TCRdb holds only the in-frame ones, with some missing. The profile shows fewer than 350,000 clones, 88% of them singletons. The sample comprised peripheral blood. Every receptor here comes from a woman between 25 and 40 years old with COVID-19, enrolled during active disease. CDR3s include the opening cysteine and the closing phenylalanine or tryptophan. The D gene is left open where the match is weak. Clone size is not always given. Where it is, it says once, few, many or a class for expanded clones.

.,TRBJ1-1,TRBV2,TRBD1,CASTGLGGLVWDTEAFF,TGTGCCAGCACGGGTTTAGGGGGCTTGGTTTGGGACACTGAAGCTTTCTTT
.,TRBJ1-5,TRBV3-1/TRBV3-2,.,CASSQDPRGAFHQPQHF,TGTGCCAGCAGCCAAGATCCGCGGGGGGCTTTTCATCAGCCCCAGCATTTT
.,TRBJ1-1,TRBV28,.,CASSLFPGGAFF,TGTGCCAGCAGTTTATTCCCAGGTGGGGCTTTCTTT
.,TRBJ1-1,TRBV5-6,TRBD1,CASSLAGQGASEAFF,TGTGCCAGCAGCTTGGCCGGGCAGGGGGCTAGTGAAGCTTTCTTT
.,TRBJ1-3,TRBV12-3/TRBV12-4,TRBD1,CASLLGGRNTIYF,TGTGCCAGTCTCTTAGGGGGCCGAAACACCATATATTTT
.,TRBJ1-1,TRBV3-1/TRBV3-2,.,CASSQEPGGGEAFF,TGTGCCAGCAGCCAAGAACCTGGGGGAGGTGAAGCTTTCTTT
.,TRBJ1-1,TRBV5-4,TRBD1,CASSLDGHRGVAEAFF,TGTGCCAGCAGCTTGGACGGGCACAGGGGGGTGGCTGAAGCTTTCTTT
few,TRBJ2-5,TRBV4-1,TRBD2,CASSPRLAGGETQYF,TGCGCCAGCAGTCCCCGCCTAGCGGGGGGAGAGACCCAGTACTTC
.,TRBJ1-1,TRBV5-6,.,CASSLAGSDTEAFF,TGTGCCAGCAGCTTGGCAGGGTCGGACACTGAAGCTTTCTTT
.,TRBJ2-5,TRBV7-8,TRBD1,CASSLWTGQETQYF,TGTGCCAGCAGCTTGTGGACAGGGCAAGAGACCCAGTACTTC
.,TRBJ1-4,TRBV11-3,TRBD1,CASSPGGSNEKLFF,TGTGCCAGCAGCCCAGGGGGCTCTAATGAAAAACTGTTTTTT
.,TRBJ1-1,TRBV5-1,.,CASSLEGGNTEAFF,TGCGCCAGCAGCTTGGAAGGGGGGAACACTGAAGCTTTCTTT
.,TRBJ2-3,TRBV9,.,CASSGHTDTQYF,TGTGCCAGCAGCGGACACACAGATACGCAGTATTTT
.,TRBJ1-4,TRBV29-1,.,CSVGARREKLFF,TGCAGCGTTGGCGCCCGGAGAGAAAAACTGTTTTTT
.,TRBJ1-4,TRBV28,.,CASSSPRGATNEKLFF,TGTGCCAGCAGTTCGCCTCGGGGGGCGACTAATGAAAAACTGTTTTTT
.,TRBJ1-2,TRBV19,TRBD1,CASSRGQEYINYGYTF,TGTGCCAGTAGTAGGGGACAGGAGTATATCAACTATGGCTACACCTTC
.,TRBJ2-7,TRBV18,.,CASSRKGNYEQYF,TGTGCCAGCTCACGGAAGGGGAACTACGAGCAGTACTTC
.,TRBJ1-2,TRBV7-8,.,CASNTGSSMYGYTF,TGTGCCAGCAACACCGGGTCCTCCATGTATGGCTACACCTTC
.,TRBJ1-1,TRBV5-4,.,CASSYPGNTEAFF,TGTGCCAGCAGTTACCCAGGGAACACTGAAGCTTTCTTT
few,TRBJ1-2,TRBV29-1,TRBD1,CSVEDWDSKFYTF,TGCAGCGTTGAAGATTGGGACAGCAAGTTTTACACCTTC
.,TRBJ2-5,TRBV19,.,CASAGPTETQYF,TGTGCCAGTGCAGGGCCTACGGAGACCCAGTACTTC
.,TRBJ1-5,TRBV6-5,.,CASSYSRLSQPQHF,TGTGCCAGCAGTTACTCGAGACTCTCTCAGCCCCAGCATTTT
.,TRBJ2-7,TRBV13,TRBD2,CASSLEGLAGDSYEQYF,TGTGCCAGCAGCTTAGAGGGACTAGCGGGGGACTCCTACGAGCAGTACTTC
.,TRBJ1-5,TRBV10-3,.,CAISRTENQPQHF,TGTGCCATCAGTCGGACAGAAAATCAGCCCCAGCATTTT
.,TRBJ2-7,TRBV30,TRBD2,CATNLAGHYEQYF,TGTGCCACCAACTTAGCGGGCCACTACGAGCAGTACTTC
.,TRBJ2-7,TRBV6-5,.,CASRAEGPLNYEQYF,TGTGCCAGCAGGGCAGAGGGTCCCCTCAACTACGAGCAGTACTTC
.,TRBJ2-7,TRBV7-2,.,CASSFPGAAYEQYF,TGTGCCAGCAGCTTCCCAGGGGCCGCCTACGAGCAGTACTTC
.,TRBJ2-3,TRBV2,TRBD2,CASSGGAGTRVGVTDTQYF,TGTGCCAGCAGTGGCGGAGCCGGGACTAGAGTAGGGGTCACAGATACGCAGTATTTT
.,TRBJ1-1,TRBV14,.,CASSQVVTWTEAFF,TGTGCCAGCAGCCAAGTGGTGACATGGACTGAAGCTTTCTTT
.,TRBJ1-2,TRBV14,TRBD1,CASSLSGTGSGGYTF,TGTGCCAGCAGCCTCTCCGGGACAGGGTCCGGCGGCTACACCTTC
.,TRBJ1-2,TRBV5-4,TRBD1,CASSTLGGQGRRGYTF,TGTGCCAGCAGCACCCTAGGGGGACAGGGAAGGCGCGGCTACACCTTC
once,TRBJ1-2,TRBV6-5,.,CASLGRGGNGYGYTF,TGTGCCAGCCTGGGGCGGGGCGGGAACGGCTATGGCTACACCTTC
.,TRBJ1-2,TRBV27,.,CASRGGGAYGYTF,TGTGCCAGCAGGGGTGGGGGCGCGTATGGCTACACCTTC
.,TRBJ2-7,TRBV7-2,.,CASGPGLRDYEQYF,TGTGCCAGCGGTCCGGGACTGCGAGACTACGAGCAGTACTTC
.,TRBJ2-1,TRBV6-2/TRBV6-3,TRBD2,CASSSGLAGWNEQFF,TGTGCCAGCAGCTCCGGACTAGCGGGGTGGAATGAGCAGTTCTTC
.,TRBJ1-2,TRBV5-1,.,CASSFLTGPSGTF,TGCGCCAGCAGCTTCCTGACAGGCCCTTCGGGCACCTTC
.,TRBJ2-4,TRBV7-2,.,CASSQKTITKAKNIQYF,TGTGCCAGCAGCCAAAAGACCATAACTAAAGCCAAAAACATTCAGTACTTC
.,TRBJ2-2,TRBV4-3,.,CASSQEFVGYTGELFF,TGCGCCAGCAGCCAAGAATTTGTCGGGTACACCGGGGAGCTGTTTTTT
.,TRBJ2-2,TRBV29-1,TRBD2,CSVEASGGAGELFF,TGCAGCGTTGAAGCTAGCGGGGGGGCCGGGGAGCTGTTTTTT
.,TRBJ1-1,TRBV5-6,.,CASSFTRLGGTEAFF,TGTGCCAGCAGCTTCACGAGACTGGGGGGCACTGAAGCTTTCTTT
.,TRBJ1-5,TRBV4-2,.,CASSQMSSGSNQPQHF,TGTGCCAGCAGCCAAATGTCCAGCGGGAGCAATCAGCCCCAGCATTTT
few,TRBJ2-3,TRBV11-2,TRBD2,CASSTGLAGNTDTQYF,TGTGCCAGCTCAACCGGACTAGCGGGGAACACAGATACGCAGTATTTT
once,TRBJ1-1,TRBV3-1/TRBV3-2,TRBD1,CASSHTGGSTEAFF,TGTGCCAGCAGCCATACAGGGGGTAGCACTGAAGCTTTCTTT
.,TRBJ2-1,TRBV7-8,TRBD2,CASSLQTSGVYNEQFF,TGTGCCAGCAGCTTACAGACTAGCGGGGTCTACAATGAGCAGTTCTTC